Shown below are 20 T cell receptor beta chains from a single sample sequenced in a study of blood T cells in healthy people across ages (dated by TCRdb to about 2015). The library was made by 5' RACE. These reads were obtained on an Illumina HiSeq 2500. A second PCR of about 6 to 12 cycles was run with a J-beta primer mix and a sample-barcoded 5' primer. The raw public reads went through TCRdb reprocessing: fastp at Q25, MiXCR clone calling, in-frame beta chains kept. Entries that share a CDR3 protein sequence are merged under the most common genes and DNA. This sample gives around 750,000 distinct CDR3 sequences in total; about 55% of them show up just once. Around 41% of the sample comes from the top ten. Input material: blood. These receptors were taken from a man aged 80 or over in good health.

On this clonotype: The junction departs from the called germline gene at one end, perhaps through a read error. This CDR3 reads CAASRDLAGSTDTQYF. The CDR3 region has the DNA TGTGCCGCCAGCAGAGATCTAGCGGGAAGCACAGATACGCAGTATTTT. This chain joins TRBV15 and TRBJ2-3; the match to TRBD2 covers 9 bases. The CDR3 covers 16 residues. Germline V CDR1 and CDR2: LNHNV, YYDKDF (reference sequence).

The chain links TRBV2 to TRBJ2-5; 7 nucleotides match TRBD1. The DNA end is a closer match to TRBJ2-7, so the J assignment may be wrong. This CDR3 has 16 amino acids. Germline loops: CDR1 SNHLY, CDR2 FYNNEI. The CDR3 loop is CASIKDLSGGRYEQYF. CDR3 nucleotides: TGTGCCAGCATCAAGGACCTTTCAGGGGGTAGATACGAGCAGTACTTC.

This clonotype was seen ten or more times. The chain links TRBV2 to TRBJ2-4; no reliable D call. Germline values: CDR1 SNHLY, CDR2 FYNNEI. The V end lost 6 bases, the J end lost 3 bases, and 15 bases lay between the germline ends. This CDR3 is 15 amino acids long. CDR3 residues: CASSSPTVGKNIQYF. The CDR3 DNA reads TGTGCCAGCAGCTCCCCAACAGTGGGCAAAAACATTCAGTACTTC.

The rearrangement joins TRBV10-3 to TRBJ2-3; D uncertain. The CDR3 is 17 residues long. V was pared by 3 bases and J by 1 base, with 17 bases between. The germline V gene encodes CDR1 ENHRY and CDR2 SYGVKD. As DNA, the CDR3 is TGTGCCATCAGTGATCCGTCCGCTGCTGGTGGCACAGATACGCAGTATTTT. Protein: CAISDPSAAGGTDTQYF.

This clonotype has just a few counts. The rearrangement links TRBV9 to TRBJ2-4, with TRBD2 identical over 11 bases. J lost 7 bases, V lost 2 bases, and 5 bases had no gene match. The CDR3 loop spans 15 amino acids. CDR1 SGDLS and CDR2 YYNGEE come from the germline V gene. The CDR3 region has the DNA TGTGCCAGCAGCGTTTCGACTAGCGGGACGAACATTCAGTACTTC. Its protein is CASSVSTSGTNIQYF. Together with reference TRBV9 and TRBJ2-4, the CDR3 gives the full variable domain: DSGVTQTPKHLITATGQRVTLRCSPRSGDLSVYWYQQSLDQGLQFLIQYYNGEERAKGNILERFSAQQFPDLHSELNLSSLELGDSALYFCASSVSTSGTNIQYFGAGTRLSVL.

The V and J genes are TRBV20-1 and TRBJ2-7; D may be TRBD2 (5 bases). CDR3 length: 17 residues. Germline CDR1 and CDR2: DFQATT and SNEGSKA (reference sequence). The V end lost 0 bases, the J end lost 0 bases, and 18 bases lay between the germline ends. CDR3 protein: CSARDSAERRSSYEQYF. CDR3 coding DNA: TGCAGTGCTAGAGATTCGGCGGAGAGGAGGAGCTCCTACGAGCAGTACTTC.

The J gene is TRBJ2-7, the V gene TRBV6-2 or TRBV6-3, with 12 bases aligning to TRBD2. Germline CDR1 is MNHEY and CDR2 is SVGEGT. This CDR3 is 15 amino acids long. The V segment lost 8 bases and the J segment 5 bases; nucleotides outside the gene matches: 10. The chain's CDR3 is CASGKGLAGTDEQYF. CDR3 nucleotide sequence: TGTGCCAGCGGGAAAGGACTAGCGGGAACCGACGAGCAGTACTTC.

CDR3 in amino acids: CASSLGPSENTEAFF. The CDR3 DNA reads as TGTGCCAGCAGCCTTGGACCGTCGGAGAACACTGAAGCTTTCTTT. This chain joins TRBV3-1 and TRBJ1-1; D gene unclear. The CDR3 consists of 15 residues. The V end was cut by 4 bases, the J end by 1 base, with 13 bases between. Germline assignment: CDR1 LGHDT and CDR2 YNNKEL (reference sequence).

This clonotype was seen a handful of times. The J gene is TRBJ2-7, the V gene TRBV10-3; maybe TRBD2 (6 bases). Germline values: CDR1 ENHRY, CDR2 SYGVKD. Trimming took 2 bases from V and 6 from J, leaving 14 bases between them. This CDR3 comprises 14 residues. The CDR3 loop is CAISEGGAPPEQYF. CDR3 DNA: TGTGCCATCAGTGAGGGAGGGGCTCCTCCCGAGCAGTACTTC.

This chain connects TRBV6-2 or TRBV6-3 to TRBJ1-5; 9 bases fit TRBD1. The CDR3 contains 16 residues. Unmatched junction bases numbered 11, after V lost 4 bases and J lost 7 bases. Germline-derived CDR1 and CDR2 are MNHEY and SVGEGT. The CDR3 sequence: CASSFGQGRWNQPQHF. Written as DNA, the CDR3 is TGTGCCAGCAGTTTCGGACAGGGGAGGTGGAACCAGCCCCAGCATTTT.

The CDR3 DNA reads as TGCGCCAGCAGTGAAGCGGGACAGAAAGCCTATGGCTACACCTTC. Residues: CASSEAGQKAYGYTF. This chain uses TRBV10-2 with TRBJ1-2, with 7 bases identical to TRBD1. V was pared by 3 bases and J by 4 bases, with 8 bases of the junction left unmatched. CDR3 size: 15 residues. Germline V CDR1 and CDR2: WSHSY, SAAADI.

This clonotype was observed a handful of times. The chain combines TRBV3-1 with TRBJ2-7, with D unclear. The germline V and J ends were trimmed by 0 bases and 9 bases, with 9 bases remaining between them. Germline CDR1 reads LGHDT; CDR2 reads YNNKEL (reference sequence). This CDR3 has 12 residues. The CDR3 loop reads CASSQDVKVQYF. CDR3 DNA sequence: TGTGCCAGCAGCCAAGATGTGAAGGTGCAGTACTTC.

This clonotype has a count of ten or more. The CDR3 DNA sequence: TGTGCCAGCAGTCGCCCGGGGGGCGCTAACTATGGCTACACCTTC. Its protein product is CASSRPGGANYGYTF. The rearrangement uses TRBV6-5 and TRBJ1-2; D is possibly TRBD1 (6 bases). The germline V gene encodes CDR1 MNHEY and CDR2 SVGAGI. The CDR3 extends over 15 amino acids. V was trimmed by 5 bases and J by 0 bases, leaving 13 bases between them.

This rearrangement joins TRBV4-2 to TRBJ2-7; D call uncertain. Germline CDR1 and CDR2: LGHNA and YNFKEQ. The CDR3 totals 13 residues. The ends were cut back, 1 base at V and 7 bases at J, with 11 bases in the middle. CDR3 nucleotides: TGTGCCAGCAGCCAAGTAGATGGCAATGAGCAGTACTTC. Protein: CASSQVDGNEQYF.

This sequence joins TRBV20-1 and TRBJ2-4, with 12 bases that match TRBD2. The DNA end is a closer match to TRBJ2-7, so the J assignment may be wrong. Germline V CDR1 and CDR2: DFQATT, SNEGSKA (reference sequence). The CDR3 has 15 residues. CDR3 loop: CSARRLAGGAYEQYF. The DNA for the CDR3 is TGCAGTGCTAGACGTCTAGCGGGAGGGGCCTACGAGCAGTACTTC.

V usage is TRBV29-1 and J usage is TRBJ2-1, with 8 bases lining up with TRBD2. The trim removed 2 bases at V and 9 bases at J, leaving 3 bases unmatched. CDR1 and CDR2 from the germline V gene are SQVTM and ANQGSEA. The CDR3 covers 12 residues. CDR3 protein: CSVEREGSEQFF. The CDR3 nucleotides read TGCAGCGTTGAACGGGAGGGGAGTGAGCAGTTCTTC.

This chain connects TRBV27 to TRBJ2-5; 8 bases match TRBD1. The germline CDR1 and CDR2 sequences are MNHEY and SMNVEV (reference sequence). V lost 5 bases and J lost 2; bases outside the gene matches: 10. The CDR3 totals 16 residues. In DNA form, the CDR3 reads TGTGCCAGCAGTCCTACCCGACAGGGGAGTCAAGAGACCCAGTACTTC. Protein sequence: CASSPTRQGSQETQYF.

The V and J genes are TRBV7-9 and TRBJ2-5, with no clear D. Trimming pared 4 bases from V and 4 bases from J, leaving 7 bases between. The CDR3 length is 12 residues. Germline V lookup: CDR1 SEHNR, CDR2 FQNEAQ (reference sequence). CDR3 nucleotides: TGTGCCAGCAGCTCCGCACCAGAGACCCAGTACTTC. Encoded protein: CASSSAPETQYF.

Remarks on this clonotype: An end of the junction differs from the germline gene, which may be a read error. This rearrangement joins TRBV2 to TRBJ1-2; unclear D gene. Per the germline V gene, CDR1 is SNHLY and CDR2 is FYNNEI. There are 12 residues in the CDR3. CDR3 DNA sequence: TGTGCCAGCAGTGTGGACCACTATGGCTGCACCTTC. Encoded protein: CASSVDHYGCTF.

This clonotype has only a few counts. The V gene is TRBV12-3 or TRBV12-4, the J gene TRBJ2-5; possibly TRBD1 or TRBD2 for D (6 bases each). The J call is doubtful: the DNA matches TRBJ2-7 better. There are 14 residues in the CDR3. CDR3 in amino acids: CASSLLGGGNEQYF. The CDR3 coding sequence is TGTGCCAGCAGTTTATTGGGGGGCGGCAACGAGCAGTACTTC.